The entry below gives a single TCR beta chain sequence along with its context. Its cognate antigen is unknown. This sample was taken from a study of shared clonotypes between healthy human individuals. Across the whole study: Used for every donor were three CD4 naive, three CD4 memory, two CD8 naive and one CD8 memory plate. The study's findings and limits: Among the subsets, naive ones generally showed larger estimated richness than memory ones. Shared clonotypes: 4.5% to 5% naive CD4, about 3.5% naive CD8, over 2% memory CD4, 0.4% to 0.5% memory CD8.

Sequencing used immunoSEQ multiplex PCR; TCRdb keeps in-frame clones, though not all of them. In the table there are about a million clones, approximately 80% of which are singletons. The study drew its donors from healthy HIV-negative adults without recent acute infections or vaccinations. Trimming cost V 4 bases and J 0 bases, with 11 bases left between them. The CDR3 runs to 14 residues. Germline V CDR1 and CDR2: GTSNPN, SVGIG (reference sequence). This sequence was found in a man aged 18 to 29 in good health. V is TRBV30 and J is TRBJ2-3; D gene ambiguous. What was sequenced was memory CD4+ T cells sorted from blood. Subset noted: CD45RA-negative fraction. Here the CDR3 DNA reads TGTGCCTGGAATCCACATTCTAGCACAGATACGCAGTATTTT. It is translated as CAWNPHSSTDTQYF. The full variable domain, completed using reference TRBV30 and TRBJ2-3, is SQTIHQWPATLVQPVGSPLSLECTVEGTSNPNLYWYRQAAGRGLQLLFYSVGIGQISSEVPQNLSASRPQDRQFILSSKKLLLSDSGFYLCAWNPHSSTDTQYFGPGTRLTVL.